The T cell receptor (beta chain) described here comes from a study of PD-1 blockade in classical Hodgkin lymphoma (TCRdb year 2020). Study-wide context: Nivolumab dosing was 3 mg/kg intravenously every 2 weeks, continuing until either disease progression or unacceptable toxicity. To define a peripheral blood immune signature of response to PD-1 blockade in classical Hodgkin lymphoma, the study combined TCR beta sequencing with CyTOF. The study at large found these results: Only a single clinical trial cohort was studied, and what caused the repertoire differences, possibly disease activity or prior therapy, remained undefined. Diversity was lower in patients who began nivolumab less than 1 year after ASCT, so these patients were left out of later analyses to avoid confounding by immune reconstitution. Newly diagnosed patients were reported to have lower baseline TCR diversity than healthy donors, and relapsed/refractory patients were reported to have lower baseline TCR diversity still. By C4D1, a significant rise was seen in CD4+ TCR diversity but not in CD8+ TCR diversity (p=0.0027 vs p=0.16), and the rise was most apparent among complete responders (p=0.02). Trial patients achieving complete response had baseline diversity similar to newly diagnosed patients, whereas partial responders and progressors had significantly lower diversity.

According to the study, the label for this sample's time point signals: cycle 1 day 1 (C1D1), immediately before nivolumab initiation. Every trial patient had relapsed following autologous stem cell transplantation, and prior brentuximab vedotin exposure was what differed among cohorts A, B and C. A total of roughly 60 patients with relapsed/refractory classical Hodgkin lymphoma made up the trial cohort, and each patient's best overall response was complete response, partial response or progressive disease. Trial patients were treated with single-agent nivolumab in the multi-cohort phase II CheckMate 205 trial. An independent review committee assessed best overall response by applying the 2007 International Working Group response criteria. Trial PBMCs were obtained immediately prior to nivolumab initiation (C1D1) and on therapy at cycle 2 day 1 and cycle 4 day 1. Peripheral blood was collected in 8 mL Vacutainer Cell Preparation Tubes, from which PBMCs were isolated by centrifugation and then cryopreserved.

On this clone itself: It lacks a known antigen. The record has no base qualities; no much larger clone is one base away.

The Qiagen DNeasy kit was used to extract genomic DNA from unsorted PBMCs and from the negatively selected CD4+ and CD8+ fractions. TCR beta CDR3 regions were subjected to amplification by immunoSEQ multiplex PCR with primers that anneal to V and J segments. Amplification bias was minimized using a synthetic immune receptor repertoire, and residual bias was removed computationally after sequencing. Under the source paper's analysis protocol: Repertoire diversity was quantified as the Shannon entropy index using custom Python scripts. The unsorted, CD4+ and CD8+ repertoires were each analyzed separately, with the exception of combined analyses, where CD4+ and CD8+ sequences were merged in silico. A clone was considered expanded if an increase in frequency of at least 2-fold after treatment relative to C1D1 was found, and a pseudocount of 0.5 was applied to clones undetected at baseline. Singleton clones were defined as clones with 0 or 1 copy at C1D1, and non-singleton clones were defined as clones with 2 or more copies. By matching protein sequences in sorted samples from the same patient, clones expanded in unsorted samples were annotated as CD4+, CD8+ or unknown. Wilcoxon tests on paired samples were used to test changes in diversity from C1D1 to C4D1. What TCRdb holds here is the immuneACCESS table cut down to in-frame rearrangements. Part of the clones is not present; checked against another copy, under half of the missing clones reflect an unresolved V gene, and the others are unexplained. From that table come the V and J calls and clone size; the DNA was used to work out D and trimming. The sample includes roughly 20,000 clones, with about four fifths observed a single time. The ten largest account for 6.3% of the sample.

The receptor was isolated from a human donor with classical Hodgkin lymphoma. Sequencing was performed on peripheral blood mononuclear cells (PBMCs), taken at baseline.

The CDR3 reads CASRDRVLSGANVLTF. The bases read TGTGCCAGCCGGGACAGGGTCCTATCTGGGGCCAACGTCCTGACTTTC. Here the chain combines TRBV19 and TRBJ2-6, and TRBD1 aligns with 9 junction nucleotides. From the cysteine up to the phenylalanine, the CDR3 has a length of 16 residues. Of the read, only the CDR3 DNA is kept; its 48 bases are in frame from base 1. Here V drops 9 bases and J drops 1 base, and the junction holds 7 bases not matched to any gene. CDR1 LNHDA and CDR2 SQIVND were looked up in the germline V gene (reference sequence).